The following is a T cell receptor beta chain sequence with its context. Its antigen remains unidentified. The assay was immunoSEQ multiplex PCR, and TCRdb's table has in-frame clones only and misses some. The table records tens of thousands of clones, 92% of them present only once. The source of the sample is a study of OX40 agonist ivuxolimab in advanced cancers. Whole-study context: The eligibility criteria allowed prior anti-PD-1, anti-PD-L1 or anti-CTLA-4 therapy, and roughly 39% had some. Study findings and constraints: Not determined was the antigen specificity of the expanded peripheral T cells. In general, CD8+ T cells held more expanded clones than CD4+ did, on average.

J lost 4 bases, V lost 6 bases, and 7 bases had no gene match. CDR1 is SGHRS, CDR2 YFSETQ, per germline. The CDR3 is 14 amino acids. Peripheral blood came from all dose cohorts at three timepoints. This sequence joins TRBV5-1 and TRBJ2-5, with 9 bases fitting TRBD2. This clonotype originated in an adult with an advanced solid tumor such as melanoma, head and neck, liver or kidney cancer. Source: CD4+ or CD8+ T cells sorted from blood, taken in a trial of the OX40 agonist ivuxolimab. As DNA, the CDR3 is TGCGCCAGCAACCCTAGCGGGATCTCAGAGACCCAGTACTTC. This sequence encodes CASNPSGISETQYF.